The 12 T cell receptor beta chains in this list originate from one sample, sequenced in a study of shared clonotypes between healthy human individuals. The repertoire was sequenced with immunoSEQ multiplex PCR; TCRdb's copy has only in-frame clones and lacks some. The sample lists 2 million to 3 million clones, 93% occurring once. Sample: naive CD4+ T cells from PBMCs. As to subset: CD45RA+ positively selected. The receptors were gathered from a man younger than 35 in good health. Some clones in this sample may be carry-over from other donors' samples.

This clone has just a few counts. Other DNA sequences from this sample encode an identical CDR3 as well. This chain links TRBV30 with TRBJ1-5, with D unclear. The CDR3 runs 13 residues. Germline loops: CDR1 GTSNPN, CDR2 SVGIG (reference sequence). V was trimmed by 3 bases and J by 0 bases, leaving 6 bases between them. DNA for the CDR3: TGTGCCTGGAGCGGGTCTAGCAATCAGCCCCAGCATTTT. This gives the protein CAWSGSSNQPQHF.

The chain recombines TRBV5-1 with TRBJ2-3, with no clear D. This CDR3 is built from 14 residues. Trimming took off 0 bases at V and 2 bases at J, with 7 bases between the two ends. CDR1 and CDR2 (germline): SGHRS, YFSETQ. The CDR3 coding sequence is TGCGCCAGCAGCTTGGACGCTATCACAGATACGCAGTATTTT. It is translated as CASSLDAITDTQYF.

This clone was seen just once. This chain links TRBV18 with TRBJ2-6; unclear D gene. The CDR3 consists of 14 residues. Trimming pared 6 bases from V and 7 bases from J, leaving 13 bases between. Germline loops: CDR1 KGHSH, CDR2 LQKENI. CDR3: CASSRMASANVLTF. The CDR3 DNA follows: TGTGCCAGCTCCCGTATGGCAAGTGCCAACGTCCTGACTTTC.

This clone was recorded only once. The V gene is TRBV10-3, the J gene TRBJ2-7; 7 bases match TRBD2. J gave up 5 bases and V 6 bases, and 10 bases lay outside the gene matches. From germline, CDR1 is ENHRY and CDR2 SYGVKD. CDR3 length: 14 amino acids. CDR3 sequence (DNA): TGTGCCATCAGCCTTAGAAGCGGGAACGACGAGCAGTACTTC. It codes for CAISLRSGNDEQYF.

This rearrangement joins TRBV7-9 to TRBJ2-7; D perhaps matches TRBD1 (6 bases). Germline CDR1 is SEHNR and CDR2 is FQNEAQ (reference sequence). CDR3 size: 16 residues. Trimming cost V 5 bases and J 0 bases, with 17 bases left between them. CDR3 protein: CASSTTGTLSSYEQYF. The CDR3 bases are TGTGCCAGCAGCACCACCGGGACATTGAGCTCCTACGAGCAGTACTTC.

The chain recombines TRBV29-1 with TRBJ1-3, with TRBD1 matching over 7 bases. The V and J ends lost 7 bases and 0 bases, in that order; junction bases with no gene match: 3. CDR3 length: 13 amino acids. CDR1 SQVTM and CDR2 ANQGSEA come from the germline V gene. CDR3 coding DNA: TGCAGCGGACAGGGTCTCTCTGGAAACACCATATATTTT. This sequence encodes CSGQGLSGNTIYF.

The chain combines TRBV6-5 with TRBJ2-1; D unresolved. V was trimmed by 6 bases and J by 5 bases, leaving 14 bases between them. There are 14 residues in the CDR3. The germline V gene has CDR1 MNHEY and CDR2 SVGAGI. The CDR3 loop reads CASRTFGWDNEQFF. In DNA, the CDR3 is TGTGCCAGCAGGACATTCGGATGGGACAATGAGCAGTTCTTC.

The J gene is TRBJ2-5, the V gene TRBV6-6; D might be TRBD1 (6 bases). Trimming removed 4 bases at V and 1 base at J, with 10 bases between. Germline loops: CDR1 MNHNY, CDR2 SVGAGI (reference sequence). The CDR3 consists of 14 residues. DNA for the CDR3: TGTGCCAGCAGTTTCGGGACACCCCAAGAGACCCAGTACTTC. Amino acid sequence: CASSFGTPQETQYF.

This chain joins TRBV13 and TRBJ2-3, with 7 nucleotides matching TRBD1. Trimming at V came to 5 bases and at J to 3 bases, leaving 8 bases not matched to a gene. Germline loops: CDR1 PRHDT, CDR2 FYEKMQ (reference sequence). This CDR3 has 15 residues. In DNA, the CDR3 is TGTGCCAGCAGCGTCCGACAGGGAAGGACAGATACGCAGTATTTT. Amino acid sequence: CASSVRQGRTDTQYF.

The gene calls are TRBV14 and TRBJ2-2; tentatively, D is TRBD1 or TRBD2 (5 bases each). Trimming removed 7 bases from V and 4 bases from J, with 16 bases in between. The CDR3 contains 15 residues. Germline V CDR1 and CDR2: SGHDN, FVKESK. CDR3 residues: CASNLQGVGTGELFF. In DNA, the CDR3 is TGTGCCAGCAACCTCCAGGGAGTTGGCACCGGGGAGCTGTTTTTT.

This CDR3 reads CASSESGGVGTEAFF. The DNA for the CDR3 is TGTGCCAGCAGTGAAAGTGGAGGGGTTGGCACTGAAGCTTTCTTT. The chain has TRBV6-1 and TRBJ1-1; tentatively, D is TRBD1 (5 bases). The germline gives CDR1 MNHNS, CDR2 SASEGT. V lost 2 bases to trimming and J lost 4 bases, with 14 bases between them. The length of the CDR3 is 15 residues.

The chain links TRBV2 to TRBJ2-3, with a possible D match to TRBD1 (6 bases). The CDR3 is 12 amino acids. Germline V gives CDR1 SNHLY, CDR2 FYNNEI. The V end was cut by 7 bases, the J end by 4 bases, with 9 bases between. The DNA for the CDR3 is TGTGCCAGCAACCGACAGGCAGATACGCAGTATTTT. Translated, it gives CASNRQADTQYF.